This is a list of T cell receptor beta chains from one sample in a study of T cell responses to AZD1222 COVID-19 vaccine. Assay: immunoSEQ multiplex PCR; the TCRdb copy retains only in-frame clones and omits some. The table has about 60,000 clones, over 65% seen once. The source was peripheral blood, collected 28 days after the second AZD1222 dose. These receptors came from an adult who received the AZD1222 COVID-19 vaccine. The CDR3 runs from the conserved cysteine through the conserved F or W. D genes are given only for firm matches. Clone sizes are given selectively: once, few, many, or a class where the clone is expanded.

v_call	j_call	clone_size	d_call	cdr3_nt	cdr3_aa
TRBV12-2	TRBJ1-4	-	-	TGTGCAAGTCGCTTACCTCCTCTTGGACGGACTTCTAATGAAAAACTGTTTTTT	CASRLPPLGRTSNEKLFF
TRBV6-4	TRBJ1-1	once	-	TGTGCCAGCAGTGAACAAGGTGGCACTGAAGCTTTCTTT	CASSEQGGTEAFF
TRBV20-1	TRBJ1-1	-	-	TGCAGTGCTAGTCCTCTAAAGGCAGGGCTGAACACTGAAGCTTTCTTT	CSASPLKAGLNTEAFF
TRBV3-1/TRBV3-2	TRBJ1-4	-	TRBD1	TGTGCCAGCAGCCAAGAACGACAGGGGGCGGTCTTCGGTTTCGAAAAACTGTTTTTT	CASSQERQGAVFGFEKLFF
TRBV28	TRBJ2-2	-	-	TGTGCCAGCAGTCCCCTTAGCGTCTGGAACACCGGGGAGCTGTTTTTT	CASSPLSVWNTGELFF
TRBV2	TRBJ1-1	-	TRBD1	TGTGCCAGCAGTAGGTCAGGGGGCACCCTCACTGAAGCTTTCTTT	CASSRSGGTLTEAFF
TRBV3-1/TRBV3-2	TRBJ2-1	-	TRBD2	TGTGCCAGCAGCCAAGTCAAGGCGGGGGGGCACGATGAGCAGTTCTTC	CASSQVKAGGHDEQFF
TRBV6-1	TRBJ1-2	-	-	TGTGCCAGCAGTGAAACCACAGGGAAGTATGGCTACACCTTC	CASSETTGKYGYTF
TRBV28	TRBJ1-2	few	-	TGTGCCAGCGACAACCCGACGGAGGGGGATGGCTACACCTTC	CASDNPTEGDGYTF
TRBV19	TRBJ1-4	-	TRBD1	TGTGCCAGTAGTCACGGACAGGCAGGAACTAATGAAAAACTGTTTTTT	CASSHGQAGTNEKLFF